This TCR beta chain was captured by sequencing in a study of T cell responses to AZD1222 COVID-19 vaccine. Study-wide results and caveats: Baseline serostatus was positive in only five to seven AZD1222 recipients. Across spike, vaccine-associated CD4 TCRs were found, dominant at 160-218 and 743-854.

Pooling covered second doses at about 4 or about 12 weeks. With 3 bases removed from V and 6 bases from J, the gap between germline ends came to 14 bases. Germline V CDR1 and CDR2: SNHLY, FYNNEI. This CDR3 has 14 residues. The method was immunoSEQ multiplex PCR; TCRdb's version includes in-frame clones alone and lacks a portion of them. The data contain over 150,000 clones, approximately 87% of them singletons. On this clone itself: What it binds is not known.

The source was peripheral blood, collected 28 days after the second AZD1222 dose. The receptor comes from an adult who received the AZD1222 COVID-19 vaccine. The chain carries TRBV2 and TRBJ1-2; a possible D gene is TRBD1 (6 bases). CDR3 region: CASSEGLPGDGYTF. The CDR3 DNA is TGTGCCAGCAGTGAGGGTCTGCCAGGGGATGGCTACACCTTC.